This TCR beta chain appears in the sequencing data of a study of T cell clonality in common variable immunodeficiency. Study-wide findings and caveats: Authors noted CVID clonality's cause needs subpopulation repertoire sequencing. Repertoire-complication correlations in CVID were limited by patient heterogeneity. Shared TCRbeta clones were fewer between CVID subjects than controls. Fewer deletions and N-nucleotide insertions were reportedly seen in common variable immunodeficiency TCR beta sequences.

The germline gives CDR1 MNHEY, CDR2 SVGEGT. Trimming removed 6 bases from V and 4 bases from J, with 15 bases in between. This CDR3 is built from 14 residues. To note about this clone: Its antigen remains unknown. The read ends 3 residues shy of where the CDR3 ends; the end is completed using the germline J gene.

Produced via immunoSEQ multiplex PCR; TCRdb's table is partial and in-frame only. This sample comprises about 5,300 clones, none seen once only. This TCR came from a human donor with common variable immunodeficiency. The rearrangement uses TRBV6-2 or TRBV6-3 and TRBJ1-2; tentative D call: TRBD1 (5 bases). Specimen: peripheral blood mononuclear cells. The CDR3 sequence: CASSPGPGLYGYTF. The sequenced CDR3 bases are TGTGCCAGCAGCCCCGGCCCGGGACTCTATGGC.